The 2 T cell receptor beta chains reported below all come from one sample, sequenced in a study of T cell repertoires in cytomegalovirus infection. MiXCR, run by TCRdb on the reads, gives a single entry per CDR3 protein. The sample lists about 190,000 distinct CDR3 sequences; about 30% were seen once. Sequenced material: PBMCs. Receptors originate from a human donor in good health (CMV status not recorded). Some clones in this sample may be carry-over from other donors' samples.

The sample holds a few counts of this clonotype. The V gene is TRBV20-1, the J gene TRBJ1-1, with a weak D call TRBD1 (5 bases). CDR1 and CDR2 from the germline V gene are DFQATT and SNEGSKA (reference sequence). The CDR3 has 13 residues. The V end was cut by 5 bases, the J end by 5 bases, with 15 bases between. The CDR3 spells CSAADAGTTEAFF. The CDR3, as DNA: TGCAGTGCTGCCGATGCAGGGACTACTGAAGCTTTCTTT.

This chain joins TRBV6-2 or TRBV6-3 and TRBJ1-5; weak D call: TRBD1 (5 bases). V was shortened by 6 bases and J by 9 bases, with 15 bases between the two germline ends. Germline assignment: CDR1 MNHEY and CDR2 SVGEGT. The CDR3 is 13 amino acids. The CDR3 loop is CASRTFKDRPQHF. As DNA, the CDR3 is TGTGCCAGCAGGACATTTAAAGACAGGCCCCAGCATTTT.